This T cell receptor beta chain was sequenced in a study of beta chain features in type 1 diabetes. The CDR3 consists of 14 residues. Looked up from germline, CDR1 is MNHEY and CDR2 is SVGAGI. V was clipped by 4 bases and J by 4 bases, with 14 bases between them. The authors reverse transcribed all of the isolated RNA, so sequencing captured expressed TCRB transcripts. Clones were read by immunoSEQ multiplex PCR, and TCRdb kept only the in-frame ones, dropping some. The sample includes about 250,000 clones, approximately 14% of them seen just once. Sorting with CD45RO/CCR7/CD25/CD127/CD95/CD27 yielded naive, central memory, regulatory and stem-like memory CD4+ cells. On this clone itself: The antigen is not known.

Overall study findings and caveats: cDNA sequencing could over-represent cells with high TCR expression. PCR might show a preference for shorter templates, equally across patients and controls. Resolution of whether HLA type affects TCRB rearrangement was not achieved here.

The material sequenced was naive CD4+ T cells from blood. The TCR originated in a woman aged 40 to 50 in good health. The chain recombines TRBV6-5 with TRBJ2-7; D unresolved. CDR3 region: CASSSRDFKYEQYF. CDR3 nucleotides: TGTGCCAGCAGTTCAAGAGACTTCAAGTACGAGCAGTACTTC.